Presented here are 32 T cell receptor beta chains from one specimen sequenced in a study of regulatory T cells in long-lasting Graves disease. CDR3 regions were amplified by Arm-PCR using iRepertoire HTBI primers to build TCR beta libraries. MiXCR, run by TCRdb on the multiplex PCR reads, gives a single entry per CDR3 protein. Of about 520,000 distinct CDR3 sequences in the sample, approximately 12% were seen once. The time point is: newly diagnosed GD, antithyroid drugs for less than 3 months. PBMC-extracted RNA yielded the TCR library. This sample also appeared in a second study, on T cells in Graves' hyperthyroidism and ophthalmopathy.

Sequenced here: peripheral blood mononuclear cells (PBMCs), sampled at new diagnosis, from a patient treated with antithyroid drugs. The receptor source for this set is a woman in her thirties with Graves disease.

The chain carries TRBV20-1 and TRBJ2-3; 9 nucleotides align to TRBD2. CDR1 is DFQATT, CDR2 SNEGSKA, per germline (reference sequence). The CDR3 loop spans 15 amino acids. V lost 5 bases and J lost 5; bases outside the gene matches: 11. The CDR3 DNA reads as TGCAGTGCTCCTACTTTTAGCGGGAGTGGAGATACGCAGTATTTT. It specifies CSAPTFSGSGDTQYF.

This clonotype was seen at least ten times. The rearrangement uses TRBV27 and TRBJ2-7; D not resolved. The CDR3 covers 15 residues. Trimming left V 3 bases short and J 2 bases short, with 14 bases between. The germline V gene encodes CDR1 MNHEY and CDR2 SMNVEV (reference sequence). As DNA, the CDR3 is TGTGCCAGCAGTTTGGGGTCCAGTCTAGCCTACGAGCAGTACTTC. It codes for CASSLGSSLAYEQYF.

This clonotype has ten or more counts. The rearrangement links TRBV6-5 to TRBJ1-1; D remains unclear. This CDR3 region has 13 residues. V shed 2 bases and J shed 5 bases, with 9 bases lying between them. In germline, CDR1 is MNHEY, CDR2 SVGAGI. The CDR3 nucleotides read TGTGCCAGCAGTTACGCGGGCCATACTGAAGCTTTCTTT. Translation: CASSYAGHTEAFF.

Notes on this clonotype: Lacking the conserved final phenylalanine or tryptophan, this CDR3 likely reflects a read error. This sequence joins TRBV18 and TRBJ1-4, with 8 nucleotides matching TRBD1. The CDR3 is 14 amino acids. V lost 6 bases to trimming and J lost 3 bases; unmatched junction nucleotides: 3. CDR1 and CDR2 from the germline V gene are KGHSH and LQKENI. For the CDR3, the DNA is TGTGCCAGCTCCCTACAGGGGGCTAATGAAAAACTGTTTTAT. Translation gives CASSLQGANEKLFY.

As to this clonotype: At one boundary the junction diverges from the germline segment, which might be a read error. The CDR3 bases are TGTGCCATCAGTGATAACAGGGCTGAAGCTTTCTTT. Translation gives CAISDNRAEAFF. The chain carries TRBV27 and TRBJ1-1; D may be TRBD1 (6 bases). Germline V lookup: CDR1 MNHEY, CDR2 SMNVEV (reference sequence). The CDR3 covers 12 residues.

This clonotype was found many times. The rearrangement joins TRBV2 to TRBJ2-1; TRBD2 is a possible D gene (5 bases). This CDR3 is built from 13 residues. Trimming took 7 bases from V and 4 from J, leaving 11 bases between them. Germline V gives CDR1 SNHLY, CDR2 FYNNEI. The CDR3 bases are TGTGCCAGCAAGCTACTAGGGTACAATGAGCAGTTCTTC. This gives the protein CASKLLGYNEQFF.

The CDR3 region is CATSGTTGTQYF. CDR3 nucleotide sequence: TGTGCCACCAGTGGTACGACAGGAACGCAGTATTTT. The V call is TRBV24-1, the J call TRBJ2-3; perhaps TRBD1 as D (6 bases). V was cut by 5 bases and J by 9 bases, with 11 bases left in between. This CDR3 has 12 residues. The germline gives CDR1 KGHDR, CDR2 SFDVKD.

This clonotype was seen a few times. A read error may explain this, as a much larger clone is one base away. The V call is TRBV18, the J call TRBJ2-5; 7 bases match TRBD1. The germline V gene encodes CDR1 KGHSH and CDR2 LQKENI. The CDR3 spans 16 residues. The CDR3 DNA is TGTGCCAGCTCACCACCCGGGACAGAGCTCCAAGAGGCCCAGTACTTC. Residues: CASSPPGTELQEAQYF.

This clonotype was seen many times. J is TRBJ2-5 and V is TRBV2; D might be TRBD2 (6 bases). The germline CDR1 and CDR2 sequences are SNHLY and FYNNEI. This CDR3 region has 13 residues. Trimming removed 8 bases at V and 6 bases at J, with 16 bases between. In DNA form, the CDR3 reads TGTGCCAGCCAATCGGACGGGGGAAAGACCCAGTACTTC. Translation gives CASQSDGGKTQYF.

This clonotype appeared many times. V usage is TRBV19 and J usage is TRBJ1-1; D uncertain. This CDR3 has 12 residues. V was shortened by 7 bases and J by 4 bases, with 10 bases between the two germline ends. Germline CDR1 LNHDA, CDR2 SQIVND (reference sequence). CDR3 sequence: CASTNGSTEAFF. The CDR3 DNA follows: TGTGCCAGTACCAACGGAAGCACTGAAGCTTTCTTT.

This clonotype was counted ten times or more. This chain links TRBV2 with TRBJ2-3; maybe TRBD2 (6 bases). This CDR3 has 14 residues. The germline CDR1 and CDR2 sequences are SNHLY and FYNNEI. Trimming left V 6 bases short and J 6 bases short, with 16 bases between. The DNA for the CDR3 is TGTGCCAGCAGGGGTCCCACAAGCGGGGATACGCAGTATTTT. It specifies CASRGPTSGDTQYF.

The V call is TRBV9, the J call TRBJ2-7; 8 nucleotides align to TRBD2. Trimming cost V 4 bases and J 6 bases; bases outside gene matches: 9. The CDR3 runs to 14 residues. Germline values: CDR1 SGDLS, CDR2 YYNGEE. This chain's CDR3 is CASSSGSGPSEQYF. CDR3 in DNA: TGTGCCAGCAGCAGCGGGAGTGGCCCATCCGAGCAGTACTTC.

This clonotype came up many times. The chain links TRBV6-1 to TRBJ2-1; D is undetermined. Germline V lookup: CDR1 MNHNS, CDR2 SASEGT. The V and J ends lost 0 bases and 6 bases respectively, with 9 bases between them. The CDR3 is 14 residues long. In nucleotides, the CDR3 is TGTGCCAGCAGTGAAGCGCTTCGCAGCAATGAGCAGTTCTTC. Protein product: CASSEALRSNEQFF.

The rearrangement links TRBV19 to TRBJ1-1, with D unclear. Per germline, CDR1 LNHDA and CDR2 SQIVND (reference sequence). The CDR3 contains 12 residues. V was trimmed by 3 bases and J by 1 base, leaving 3 bases between them. The CDR3 reads CASSMKNTEAFF. CDR3 DNA: TGTGCCAGTAGTATGAAGAACACTGAAGCTTTCTTT. Supplemented by reference TRBV19 and TRBJ1-1, the full variable domain reads DGGITQSPKYLFRKEGQNVTLSCEQNLNHDAMYWYRQDPGQGLRLIYYSQIVNDFQKGDIAEGYSVSREKKESFPLTVTSAQKNPTAFYLCASSMKNTEAFFGQGTRLTVV.

The table lists this clonotype with many counts. CDR3 coding DNA: TGCGCCAGCAGCTCAGGACGGATCTCCTACGAGCAGTACTTC. It specifies CASSSGRISYEQYF. V gene TRBV5-1 combines with J gene TRBJ2-7; the D is unclear. In germline, CDR1 is SGHRS, CDR2 YFSETQ. V was cut by 3 bases and J by 0 bases, with 10 bases left in between. This CDR3 has 14 amino acids.

Many counts were recorded for this clonotype. The chain carries TRBV28 and TRBJ1-1; D remains ambiguous. CDR1 MDHEN and CDR2 SYDVKM come from the germline V gene. V lost 3 bases and J 4 bases, leaving 12 bases between the germline ends. This CDR3 contains 14 residues. This CDR3 reads CASSFGRRGTEAFF. The CDR3 DNA is TGTGCCAGCAGTTTCGGGCGCCGGGGCACTGAAGCTTTCTTT.

The rearrangement links TRBV4-3 to TRBJ2-5, with D possibly being TRBD2 (5 bases). V lost 1 base to trimming and J lost 2 bases, with 17 bases between them. The CDR3 spans 17 residues. Germline V lookup: CDR1 LGHNA, CDR2 YSLEER. CDR3 sequence (DNA): TGCGCCAGCAGCCAAGTTCCGGTCGGGGTCGGGCAAGAGACCCAGTACTTC. Its translation: CASSQVPVGVGQETQYF.

This clonotype has a count of ten or more. The V gene is TRBV5-6, the J gene TRBJ1-2; a weak D match, TRBD1 (5 bases). Trimming removed 2 bases from V and 5 bases from J, with 13 bases in between. CDR1 is SGHDT and CDR2 is YYEEEE in the germline V gene. This CDR3 has 14 residues. The CDR3 DNA reads TGTGCCAGCAGCTTCGGTCGGGGGAAATATGGCTACACCTTC. The encoded protein is CASSFGRGKYGYTF.

This clonotype was seen a handful of times. The CDR3 reads CSASPGTSVIMISVQFF. The DNA of the CDR3 is TGCAGTGCTAGTCCTGGGACTAGCGTAATAATGATAAGTGTGCAGTTCTTC. This chain connects TRBV20-1 to TRBJ2-1, with 10 positions matching TRBD2. J was trimmed by 12 bases and V by 3 bases; bases with no gene match: 20. Per the germline V gene, CDR1 is DFQATT and CDR2 is SNEGSKA (reference sequence). This CDR3 contains 17 residues.

The sample holds many counts of this clonotype. The CDR3 loop is CASSYPRSQGSSYNEQFF. DNA of the CDR3: TGTGCCAGCAGTTACCCCCGCAGTCAGGGCAGCTCCTACAATGAGCAGTTCTTC. V is TRBV6-2 or TRBV6-3 and J is TRBJ2-1; D is possibly TRBD1 (5 bases). Germline CDR1 MNHEY, CDR2 SVGEGT. This CDR3 comprises 18 residues. V dropped 2 bases and J dropped 0 bases, with 17 bases sitting between them.

This clonotype was detected only a few times. V is TRBV13 and J is TRBJ1-2; D is perhaps TRBD1 (5 bases). This CDR3 has 17 amino acids. V was pared by 1 base and J by 4 bases, with 19 bases between. The germline V gene encodes CDR1 PRHDT and CDR2 FYEKMQ (reference sequence). CDR3 nucleotides: TGTGCCAGCAGCTTAGCCCTGGGGGTCCCGGGTTCCTATGGCTACACCTTC. This encodes CASSLALGVPGSYGYTF.

This clonotype was counted ten times or more. V gene TRBV28 combines with J gene TRBJ2-4; 7 nucleotides line up with TRBD1. V lost 4 bases, J lost 8 bases, and 11 bases stayed unmatched. The CDR3 has 15 amino acids. The germline V gene encodes CDR1 MDHEN and CDR2 SYDVKM. The CDR3 DNA follows: TGTGCCAGCAGTTCCACAGGGGCCGCCAATGACATTCAGTACTTC. Encoded protein: CASSSTGAANDIQYF.

This chain links TRBV24-1 with TRBJ2-5; D gene unclear. The germline V gene has CDR1 KGHDR and CDR2 SFDVKD. The CDR3 extends over 13 amino acids. Trimming stripped 1 base from V and 7 bases from J, with 9 bases between. CDR3 DNA sequence: TGTGCCACCAGTGATTTAAGGTTACGGACCCAGTACTTC. The encoded protein is CATSDLRLRTQYF.

This clonotype was seen many times. The rearrangement joins TRBV28 to TRBJ2-7; the D gene is possibly TRBD1 (6 bases). The V gene's germline CDR1 is MDHEN and CDR2 SYDVKM. Trimming took 2 bases from V and 2 from J, leaving 19 bases between them. The CDR3 loop spans 17 amino acids. The chain's CDR3 is CASSLEGRQRGTYEQYF. Written as DNA, the CDR3 is TGTGCCAGCAGTTTAGAGGGACGACAAAGGGGGACCTACGAGCAGTACTTC.

The rearrangement links TRBV4-1 to TRBJ1-2, with 7 bases that match TRBD1. Germline values: CDR1 MGHRA, CDR2 YSYEKL. With 1 base clipped from V and 6 bases from J, the junction kept 5 bases outside the gene matches. The CDR3 has 14 residues. The chain's CDR3 is CASSQVTGTDGYTF. The DNA of the CDR3 is TGCGCCAGCAGCCAAGTGACAGGGACGGATGGCTACACCTTC.

This clonotype was detected many times. The rearrangement joins TRBV6-4 to TRBJ2-1; D remains ambiguous. In germline, CDR1 is MRHNA, CDR2 SNTAGT. The CDR3 is 15 amino acids. V was shortened by 0 bases and J by 9 bases, with 15 bases between the two germline ends. The CDR3 sequence: CASSDSDAAAAEQFF. The DNA for the CDR3 is TGTGCCAGCAGTGACTCGGACGCCGCCGCGGCTGAGCAGTTCTTC.

This clonotype was detected many times. V is TRBV29-1 and J is TRBJ1-2, with unresolved D. V lost 2 bases to trimming and J lost 5 bases, with 6 bases between them. The V gene's germline CDR1 is SQVTM and CDR2 ANQGSEA. There are 11 residues in the CDR3. CDR3 sequence (DNA): TGCAGCGTTGAACTAGGGTATGGCTACACCTTC. This translates into CSVELGYGYTF. Drawing the rest from reference TRBV29-1 and TRBJ1-2, the complete variable domain is SAVISQKPSRDICQRGTSLTIQCQVDSQVTMMFWYRQQPGQSLTLIATANQGSEATYESGFVIDKFPISRPNLTFSTLTVSNMSPEDSSIYLCSVELGYGYTFGSGTRLTVV.

This clonotype occurred many times. This chain joins TRBV30 and TRBJ1-1; D is perhaps TRBD1 (6 bases). Germline V lookup: CDR1 GTSNPN, CDR2 SVGIG (reference sequence). The CDR3 is 15 amino acids. The V end lost 4 bases, the J end lost 1 base, and 16 bases lay between the germline ends. DNA of the CDR3: TGTGCCTGGAAACCAAGGGGACACACGAACACTGAAGCTTTCTTT. Translation gives CAWKPRGHTNTEAFF.

There are many counts of this clonotype. The V and J genes are TRBV20-1 and TRBJ2-3; TRBD2 agrees at 8 bases. V lost 6 bases and J lost 1; bases outside the gene matches: 3. This CDR3 has 13 residues. From germline, CDR1 is DFQATT and CDR2 SNEGSKA (reference sequence). CDR3 nucleotides: TGCAGTGCCACGACTAGCGGCACAGATACGCAGTATTTT. Its translation is CSATTSGTDTQYF.

The CDR3 DNA follows: TGTGCCAGCAGCTTAGTAGCGGGAGTCAGCCAAGAGACCCAGTACTTC. Amino acids: CASSLVAGVSQETQYF. The rearrangement uses TRBV7-2 and TRBJ2-5; TRBD2 agrees at 9 bases. Germline V gene data show CDR1 as SGHTA and CDR2 as FQGNSA. The CDR3 is 16 amino acids. V shed 1 base and J 1 base; nucleotides not matched to a gene: 4.

This clonotype was picked up many times. This chain connects TRBV12-3 or TRBV12-4 to TRBJ2-1, with a tentative D call TRBD2 (5 bases). The CDR3 spans 13 residues. Trimming removed 2 bases at V and 9 bases at J, with 11 bases between. CDR3 DNA: TGTGCCAGCAGTTTAAGGCTAGCCAGTGAGCAGTTCTTC. Protein: CASSLRLASEQFF.

This clonotype has a count of ten or more. V usage is TRBV7-2 and J usage is TRBJ2-7; D unresolved. The CDR3 totals 12 residues. V lost 5 bases and J lost 3, with 8 bases in between. Per germline, CDR1 SGHTA and CDR2 FQGNSA. Here the CDR3 DNA reads TGTGCCAGCAGCGCCCGGCGCTACGAGCAGTACTTC. It is translated as CASSARRYEQYF.